Below are 20 T cell receptor beta chains sequenced from a single sample in a study of Ad26.COV2.S vaccination and SARS-CoV-2 variants. The assay was immunoSEQ multiplex PCR, and TCRdb's table has in-frame clones only and misses some. Of 350,000 to 500,000 clones in the sample, 89% were seen once. The sample's treatment: 15 to 20 received Ad26.COV2.S at low or high dose, single or two shots; 5 received placebo; per-sample allocation not given. The investigators took samples on day 63 after the first vaccine or placebo injection. The sample was peripheral blood, taken in a trial of Ad26.COV2.S vaccine versus placebo. These receptors were obtained from a person aged 18 to 65 who received the Ad26.COV2.S COVID-19 vaccine or a placebo.

The chain combines TRBV19 with TRBJ2-7; weak D call: TRBD2 (5 bases). The ends were cut back, 3 bases at V and 4 bases at J, with 10 bases in the middle. Germline CDR1 LNHDA, CDR2 SQIVND (reference sequence). The CDR3 length is 13 residues. CDR3 nucleotide sequence: TGTGCCAGTAGTATGACCCTAGCTTACGAGCAGTACTTC. Protein product: CASSMTLAYEQYF.

The chain combines TRBV3-1 (or the pseudogene TRBV3-2) with TRBJ1-4; no firm D call. This CDR3 is 12 amino acids long. Trimming took 2 bases from V and 11 from J, leaving 9 bases between them. Germline V gene sequence: CDR1 LGHDT, CDR2 YNNKEL (reference sequence). CDR3 protein: CASSQRREKLFF. CDR3 in DNA: TGTGCCAGCAGCCAAAGAAGGGAGAAACTGTTTTTT.

This clone was recorded once. V gene TRBV5-1 combines with J gene TRBJ1-1; the D gene is possibly TRBD1 (6 bases). The CDR3 extends over 16 amino acids. Germline values: CDR1 SGHRS, CDR2 YFSETQ. V lost 4 bases and J 3 bases, leaving 19 bases between the germline ends. CDR3: CASSIKGTFVDTEAFF. The CDR3 nucleotides read TGCGCCAGCAGCATCAAAGGGACATTTGTTGACACTGAAGCTTTCTTT.

Only one count was recorded for this clone. The chain couples TRBV6-6 to TRBJ2-1, with D unresolved. Germline assignment: CDR1 MNHNY and CDR2 SVGAGI (reference sequence). CDR3 length: 13 amino acids. Trimming shortened V by 0 bases and J by 12 bases, and 12 bases separated the two germline ends. The CDR3 coding sequence is TGTGCCAGCAGTTACTCCGCGAATAGTTGGCAGTTCTTC. It codes for CASSYSANSWQFF.

The CDR3 loop is CASSLEILASSYNEQFF. CDR3 nucleotides: TGTGCCAGCTCACTGGAAATACTAGCATCGTCCTACAATGAGCAGTTCTTC. The chain uses TRBV18 and TRBJ2-1, with a tentative D call TRBD2 (6 bases). The V end was cut by 4 bases, the J end by 1 base, with 17 bases between. This CDR3 is 17 amino acids long. From germline, CDR1 is KGHSH and CDR2 LQKENI.

Only one count was recorded for this clone. This chain uses TRBV19 with TRBJ1-5; D gene ambiguous. Germline V gene data show CDR1 as LNHDA and CDR2 as SQIVND (reference sequence). There are 13 residues in the CDR3. V dropped 0 bases and J dropped 5 bases, with 5 bases sitting between them. The CDR3 here is CASSIDGDQPQHF. CDR3 DNA sequence: TGTGCCAGTAGTATAGACGGGGATCAGCCCCAGCATTTT.

The chain combines TRBV5-1 with TRBJ2-2; TRBD1 matches at 11 bases. CDR1 SGHRS and CDR2 YFSETQ come from the germline V gene. V was pared by 4 bases and J by 6 bases, with 5 bases of the junction left unmatched. The CDR3 extends over 15 amino acids. CDR3 amino acids: CASSPEGQGAGELFF. Written as DNA, the CDR3 is TGCGCCAGCAGCCCTGAGGGACAGGGGGCCGGGGAGCTGTTTTTT.

The CDR3 spells CASNVRDRVQETQYF. As DNA, the CDR3 is TGCGCCAGCAATGTGAGGGACAGGGTCCAAGAGACCCAGTACTTC. This chain joins TRBV10-2 and TRBJ2-5; 9 positions match TRBD1. J lost 1 base, V lost 7 bases, and 7 bases had no gene match. This CDR3 spans 15 amino acids. The germline gives CDR1 WSHSY, CDR2 SAAADI.

The gene calls are TRBV19 and TRBJ1-6, with D possibly TRBD1 on 6 matching bases. This CDR3 region has 15 residues. Per the germline V gene, CDR1 is LNHDA and CDR2 is SQIVND (reference sequence). V lost 5 bases, J lost 5 bases, and 13 bases lay in between. The CDR3 is CASSVDSDHNSPLHF. CDR3 in DNA: TGTGCCAGTAGTGTGGACAGCGACCATAATTCACCCCTCCACTTT. Using reference TRBV19 and TRBJ1-6 for the parts outside the CDR3, the full variable domain is DGGITQSPKYLFRKEGQNVTLSCEQNLNHDAMYWYRQDPGQGLRLIYYSQIVNDFQKGDIAEGYSVSREKKESFPLTVTSAQKNPTAFYLCASSVDSDHNSPLHFGNGTRLTVT.

This chain uses TRBV15 with TRBJ2-5; 9 bases match TRBD1. The trim removed 3 bases at V and 4 bases at J, leaving 0 bases unmatched. Germline-derived CDR1 and CDR2 are LNHNV and YYDKDF (reference sequence). The CDR3 extends over 13 amino acids. Written as DNA, the CDR3 is TGTGCCACCAGCAGGGACAGGGGAGAGACCCAGTACTTC. It codes for CATSRDRGETQYF.

This clone has only one observation. The chain has TRBV19 and TRBJ2-2, with TRBD1 matching 9 bases. The CDR3 extends over 16 amino acids. The V and J ends lost 3 bases and 12 bases, in that order; junction bases with no gene match: 14. In germline, CDR1 is LNHDA, CDR2 SQIVND (reference sequence). DNA of the CDR3: TGTGCCAGTAGTATGGCGACAGGGGGTTTTTCCAGGAAGCTGTTTTTT. The encoded protein is CASSMATGGFSRKLFF.

In this sample, this clone turned up once. The chain carries TRBV7-2 and TRBJ2-7, with D tentatively TRBD2 (5 bases). Germline values: CDR1 SGHTA, CDR2 FQGNSA. CDR3 length: 14 amino acids. The V gene lost 5 bases and the J gene lost 3 bases, with 14 bases spanning the gap. The CDR3 coding sequence is TGTGCCAGCAGCGTGGTCGGGATTTTCTACGAGCAGTACTTC. This codes for CASSVVGIFYEQYF.

This sequence joins TRBV27 and TRBJ1-2; maybe TRBD1 (5 bases). This CDR3 comprises 13 residues. Germline lookup yields CDR1 MNHEY and CDR2 SMNVEV (reference sequence). Trimming took 3 bases from V and 3 from J, leaving 8 bases between them. CDR3 sequence: CASSFGGDYGYTF. The CDR3 DNA follows: TGTGCCAGCAGTTTTGGGGGAGACTATGGCTACACCTTC.

The CDR3 sequence is CASSGGLAGVYNEQFF. The CDR3 nucleotides are TGTGCCAGCAGTGGGGGACTAGCGGGTGTATACAATGAGCAGTTCTTC. The chain uses TRBV9 and TRBJ2-1; TRBD2 aligns across 12 bases. Unmatched junction bases numbered 7, after V lost 5 bases and J lost 4 bases. Germline V gene lookup returns CDR1 SGDLS and CDR2 YYNGEE. The length of the CDR3 is 16 residues.

The V gene is TRBV4-2, the J gene TRBJ2-3; 9 positions agree with TRBD1. From germline, CDR1 is LGHNA and CDR2 YNFKEQ. V lost 1 base to trimming and J lost 2 bases; unmatched junction nucleotides: 10. The CDR3 extends over 18 amino acids. The CDR3 DNA follows: TGTGCCAGCAGCCAAGTAGGCTATGGGACAGGGACCACAGATACGCAGTATTTT. The encoded protein is CASSQVGYGTGTTDTQYF.

The chain couples TRBV15 to TRBJ2-3; D gene unclear. The V end was cut by 0 bases, the J end by 1 base, with 8 bases between. The CDR3 length is 15 residues. CDR1 and CDR2 (germline): LNHNV, YYDKDF (reference sequence). CDR3 residues: CATSREPTGTDTQYF. CDR3 nucleotide sequence: TGTGCCACCAGCAGAGAGCCCACTGGCACAGATACGCAGTATTTT.

CDR3 loop: CASSFDSTYNEQFF. The CDR3 region has the DNA TGTGCCAGCAGCTTCGACAGTACCTACAATGAGCAGTTCTTC. This rearrangement joins TRBV7-3 to TRBJ2-1; the D gene is possibly TRBD1 (5 bases). The V and J ends lost 3 bases and 2 bases respectively, with 8 bases between them. The CDR3 consists of 14 residues. Germline V gene data show CDR1 as SGHTA and CDR2 as FQGTGA. Full variable domain (rest looked up from reference TRBV7-3 and TRBJ2-1): GAGVSQTPSNKVTEKGKYVELRCDPISGHTALYWYRQSLGQGPEFLIYFQGTGAADDSGLPNDRFFAVRPEGSVSTLKIQRTERGDSAVYLCASSFDSTYNEQFFGPGTRLTVL.

V and J are TRBV6-5 and TRBJ2-2; D remains ambiguous. This CDR3 comprises 13 residues. Germline V CDR1 and CDR2: MNHEY, SVGAGI. Trimming cost V 3 bases and J 4 bases, with 6 bases left between them. The CDR3 loop is CASSYELTGELFF. The CDR3 DNA reads as TGTGCCAGCAGTTATGAGCTCACCGGGGAGCTGTTTTTT.

The genes are TRBV28 and TRBJ2-2; weak D call: TRBD1 (6 bases). In germline, CDR1 is MDHEN, CDR2 SYDVKM. Trimming took 6 bases from V and 2 from J, leaving 13 bases between them. The CDR3 contains 15 residues. The CDR3 nucleotides read TGTGCCAGCAGCCTTGGACAGAGCAACACCGGGGAGCTGTTTTTT. Translation: CASSLGQSNTGELFF.

The rearrangement uses TRBV6-1 and TRBJ1-5; a weak D match, TRBD1 (5 bases). V lost 1 base, J lost 0 bases, and 22 bases lay in between. Germline assignment: CDR1 MNHNS and CDR2 SASEGT. The CDR3 is 20 amino acids. The CDR3 DNA sequence: TGTGCCAGCAGTGAAGGCCTGGGGCAGAGGAGCTTCTATAGCAATCAGCCCCAGCATTTT. It encodes CASSEGLGQRSFYSNQPQHF.